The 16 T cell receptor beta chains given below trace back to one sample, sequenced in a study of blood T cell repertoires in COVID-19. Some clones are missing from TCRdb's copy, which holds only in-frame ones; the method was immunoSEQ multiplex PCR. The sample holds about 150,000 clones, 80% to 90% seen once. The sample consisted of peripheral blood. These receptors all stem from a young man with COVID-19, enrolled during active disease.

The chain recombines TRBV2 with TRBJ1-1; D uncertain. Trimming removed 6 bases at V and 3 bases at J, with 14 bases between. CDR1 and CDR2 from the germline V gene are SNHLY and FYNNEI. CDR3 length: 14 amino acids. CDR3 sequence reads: CASSPLVGDTEAFF. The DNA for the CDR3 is TGTGCCAGCAGCCCCCTTGTCGGGGACACTGAAGCTTTCTTT.

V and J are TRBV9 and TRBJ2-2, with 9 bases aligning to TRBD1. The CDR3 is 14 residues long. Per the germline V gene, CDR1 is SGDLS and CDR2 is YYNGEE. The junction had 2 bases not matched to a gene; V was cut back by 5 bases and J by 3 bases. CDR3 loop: CASRDRGDTGELFF. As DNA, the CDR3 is TGTGCCAGCAGGGACAGGGGTGACACCGGGGAGCTGTTTTTT. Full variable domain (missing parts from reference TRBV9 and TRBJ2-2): DSGVTQTPKHLITATGQRVTLRCSPRSGDLSVYWYQQSLDQGLQFLIQYYNGEERAKGNILERFSAQQFPDLHSELNLSSLELGDSALYFCASRDRGDTGELFFGEGSRLTVL.

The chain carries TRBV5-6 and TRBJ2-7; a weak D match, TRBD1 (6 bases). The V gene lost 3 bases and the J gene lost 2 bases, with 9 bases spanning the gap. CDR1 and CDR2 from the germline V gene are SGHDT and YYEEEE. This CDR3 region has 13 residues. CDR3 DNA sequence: TGTGCCAGCAGCTGGGGGCCAGCCTACGAGCAGTACTTC. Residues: CASSWGPAYEQYF.

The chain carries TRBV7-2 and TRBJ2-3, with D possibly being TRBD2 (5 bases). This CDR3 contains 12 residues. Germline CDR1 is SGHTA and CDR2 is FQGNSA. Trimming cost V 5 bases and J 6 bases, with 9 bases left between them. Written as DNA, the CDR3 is TGTGCCAGCAGCCGGGGTAGGGATACGCAGTATTTT. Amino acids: CASSRGRDTQYF.

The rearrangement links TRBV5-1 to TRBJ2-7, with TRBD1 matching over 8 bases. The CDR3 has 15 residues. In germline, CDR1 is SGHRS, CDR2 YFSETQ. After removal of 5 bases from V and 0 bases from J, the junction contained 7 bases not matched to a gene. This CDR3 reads CASRAGTGVSYEQYF. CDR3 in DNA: TGCGCCAGCAGAGCCGGGACAGGCGTCTCCTACGAGCAGTACTTC.

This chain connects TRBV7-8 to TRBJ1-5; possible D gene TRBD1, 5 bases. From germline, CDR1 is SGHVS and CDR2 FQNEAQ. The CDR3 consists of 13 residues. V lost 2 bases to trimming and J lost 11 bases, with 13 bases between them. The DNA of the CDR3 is TGTGCCAGCAGCTTACGATGGGGCCTTGCCCAGCATTTT. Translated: CASSLRWGLAQHF.

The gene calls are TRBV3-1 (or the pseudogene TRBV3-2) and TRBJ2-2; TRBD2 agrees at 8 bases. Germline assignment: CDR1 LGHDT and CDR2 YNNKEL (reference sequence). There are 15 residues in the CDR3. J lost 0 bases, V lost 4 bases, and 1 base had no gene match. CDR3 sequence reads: CASSLAGSNTGELFF. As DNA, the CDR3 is TGTGCCAGCAGCCTAGCGGGATCGAACACCGGGGAGCTGTTTTTT.

The chain's CDR3 is CASSQETGTGELFF. CDR3 nucleotides: TGTGCCAGCAGCCAGGAAACAGGGACCGGGGAGCTGTTTTTT. The V call is TRBV4-2, the J call TRBJ2-2, with a possible D match to TRBD1 (6 bases). Germline lookup yields CDR1 LGHNA and CDR2 YNFKEQ. The V end lost 3 bases, the J end lost 5 bases, and 10 bases lay between the germline ends. The CDR3 is made up of 14 amino acids.

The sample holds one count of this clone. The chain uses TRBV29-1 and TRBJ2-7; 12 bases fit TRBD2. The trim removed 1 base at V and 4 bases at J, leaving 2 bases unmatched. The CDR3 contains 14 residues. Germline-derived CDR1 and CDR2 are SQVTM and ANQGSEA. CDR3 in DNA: TGCAGCGTTGAAGGGACTAGCGGGATTTACGAGCAGTACTTC. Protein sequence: CSVEGTSGIYEQYF.

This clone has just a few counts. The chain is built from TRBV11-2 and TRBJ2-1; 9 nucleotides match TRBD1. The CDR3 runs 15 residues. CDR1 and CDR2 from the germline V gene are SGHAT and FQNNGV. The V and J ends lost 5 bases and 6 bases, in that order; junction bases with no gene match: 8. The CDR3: CASSQLRQGGNEQFF. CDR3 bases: TGTGCCAGCAGCCAACTACGACAGGGGGGCAATGAGCAGTTCTTC.

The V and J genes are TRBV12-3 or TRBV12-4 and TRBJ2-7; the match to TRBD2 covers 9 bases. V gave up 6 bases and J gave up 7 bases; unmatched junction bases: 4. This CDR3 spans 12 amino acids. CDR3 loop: CASSGLAREQYF. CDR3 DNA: TGTGCCAGCAGCGGACTAGCGCGGGAGCAGTACTTC.

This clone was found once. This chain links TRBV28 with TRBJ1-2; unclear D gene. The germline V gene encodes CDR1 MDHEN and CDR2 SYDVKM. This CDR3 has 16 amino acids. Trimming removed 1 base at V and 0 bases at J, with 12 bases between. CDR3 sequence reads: CASSLSRRTTNYGYTF. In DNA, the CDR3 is TGTGCCAGCAGTTTATCCAGGCGCACCACTAACTATGGCTACACCTTC.

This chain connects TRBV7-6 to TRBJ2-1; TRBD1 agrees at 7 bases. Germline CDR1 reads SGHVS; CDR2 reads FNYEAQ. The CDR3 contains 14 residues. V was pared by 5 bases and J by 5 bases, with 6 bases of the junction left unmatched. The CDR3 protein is CASSGRQGNNEQFF. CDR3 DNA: TGTGCCAGCAGCGGCAGACAGGGAAACAATGAGCAGTTCTTC.

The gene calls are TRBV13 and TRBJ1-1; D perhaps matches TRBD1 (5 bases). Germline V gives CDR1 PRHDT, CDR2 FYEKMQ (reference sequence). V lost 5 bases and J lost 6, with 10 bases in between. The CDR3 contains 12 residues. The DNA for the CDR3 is TGTGCCAGCAGCCTGAGACAGTCTGAAGCTTTCTTT. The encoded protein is CASSLRQSEAFF.

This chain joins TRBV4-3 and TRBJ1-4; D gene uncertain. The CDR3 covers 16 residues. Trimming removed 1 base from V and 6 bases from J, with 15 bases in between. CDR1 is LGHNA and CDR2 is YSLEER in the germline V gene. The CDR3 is CASSQGLGRLDEKLFF. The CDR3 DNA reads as TGCGCCAGCAGCCAAGGGCTGGGCAGGTTGGATGAAAAACTGTTTTTT.

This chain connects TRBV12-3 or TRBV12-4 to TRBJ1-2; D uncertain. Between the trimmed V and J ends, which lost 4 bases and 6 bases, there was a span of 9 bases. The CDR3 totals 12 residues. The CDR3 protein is CASSSYRNGYTF. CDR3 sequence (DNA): TGTGCCAGCAGTTCCTACAGAAATGGCTACACCTTC.